A selection of T cell receptor beta chains follows, all from one sample in a study of cytomegalovirus exposure and HLA in healthy donors. Assay: immunoSEQ multiplex PCR; the TCRdb copy retains only in-frame clones and omits some. The table lists under 170,000 clones, less than 85% of them singletons. The sample consisted of PBMCs. All receptors derive from a man in his fifties or sixties in good health and CMV-seropositive. CDR3s include the opening cysteine and the closing phenylalanine or tryptophan. D genes are given only for firm matches. Clone sizes are given selectively: once, few, many, or a class where the clone is expanded.

cdr3_nt: TGCGCCAGCAACTTGGAGCCAGGGCACGAGACCCAGTACTTC
cdr3_aa: CASNLEPGHETQYF
d_call: NA
v_call: TRBV5-1
j_call: TRBJ2-5
clone_size: NA

cdr3_nt: TGTGCCAGCAGTTCCCAGAGGGTCCTGGAGCAAATATCTAATGAAAAACTGTTTTTT
cdr3_aa: CASSSQRVLEQISNEKLFF
d_call: NA
v_call: TRBV28
j_call: TRBJ1-4
clone_size: NA

cdr3_nt: TGCGCCAGCAGCTTGCGGCGGGGTAGCACAGATACGCAGTATTTT
cdr3_aa: CASSLRRGSTDTQYF
d_call: NA
v_call: TRBV5-1
j_call: TRBJ2-3
clone_size: NA

cdr3_nt: TGTTCCAGCAGCCCCTGGCAGGGTGTTAGCTCCTACAATGAGCAGTTCTTC
cdr3_aa: CSSSPWQGVSSYNEQFF
d_call: NA
v_call: TRBV7-9
j_call: TRBJ2-1
clone_size: once

cdr3_nt: TGTGCCAGCAGGGGGGCAGAGAATGAAAAACTGTTTTTT
cdr3_aa: CASRGAENEKLFF
d_call: NA
v_call: TRBV2
j_call: TRBJ1-4
clone_size: NA

cdr3_nt: TGTGCCAGCAGCGTAGATCAGGACACTGAAGCTTTCTTT
cdr3_aa: CASSVDQDTEAFF
d_call: NA
v_call: TRBV9
j_call: TRBJ1-1
clone_size: once

cdr3_nt: TGTGCCAGCAGTACACAGGACAGGGGAGGCGGCTACACCTTC
cdr3_aa: CASSTQDRGGGYTF
d_call: TRBD1
v_call: TRBV27
j_call: TRBJ1-2
clone_size: NA

cdr3_nt: TGTGCCAGCAGTAAACCGGGACAGCTGCGCTCTGGGGCCAACGTCCTGACTTTC
cdr3_aa: CASSKPGQLRSGANVLTF
d_call: TRBD1
v_call: TRBV2
j_call: TRBJ2-6
clone_size: NA

cdr3_nt: TGCGCCAGCAGCTTGACAGGGGGCAGGTACGAGCAGTACTTC
cdr3_aa: CASSLTGGRYEQYF
d_call: TRBD1
v_call: TRBV5-1
j_call: TRBJ2-7
clone_size: few

cdr3_nt: TGTGCCAGCAGCCCCACGGACGGGAACAATGAGCAGTTCTTC
cdr3_aa: CASSPTDGNNEQFF
d_call: NA
v_call: TRBV7-3
j_call: TRBJ2-1
clone_size: NA

cdr3_nt: TGTGCCAGCAGTGAAATTGAACACCACTATGGCTACACCTTC
cdr3_aa: CASSEIEHHYGYTF
d_call: NA
v_call: TRBV25-1
j_call: TRBJ1-2
clone_size: NA

cdr3_nt: TGTGCCAGTAGTATTACGGCACCCGACTCCTATGGCTACACCTTC
cdr3_aa: CASSITAPDSYGYTF
d_call: NA
v_call: TRBV19
j_call: TRBJ1-2
clone_size: NA

cdr3_nt: TGTGCCAGCACGAGCGGGAACACCGGGGAGCTGTTTTTT
cdr3_aa: CASTSGNTGELFF
d_call: NA
v_call: TRBV28
j_call: TRBJ2-2
clone_size: once

cdr3_nt: TGTGGGTTGATAGGGACTAGCGACTACAATGAGCAGTTCTTC
cdr3_aa: CGLIGTSDYNEQFF
d_call: TRBD2
v_call: TRBV28
j_call: TRBJ2-1
clone_size: NA

cdr3_nt: TGCGCCAGCAGCTTGGAACAGGGGGGTGAAAAACTGTTTTTT
cdr3_aa: CASSLEQGGEKLFF
d_call: TRBD1
v_call: TRBV5-1
j_call: TRBJ1-4
clone_size: NA

cdr3_nt: TGTGCCAGCTCACTAGAGAGATCCACGGCCTACGAGCAGTACTTC
cdr3_aa: CASSLERSTAYEQYF
d_call: NA
v_call: TRBV18
j_call: TRBJ2-7
clone_size: NA

cdr3_nt: TGTGCCAGCAGCCAGACAGGGACCTTCACAGATACGCAGTATTTT
cdr3_aa: CASSQTGTFTDTQYF
d_call: TRBD1
v_call: TRBV7-6
j_call: TRBJ2-3
clone_size: NA

cdr3_nt: TGTGCCACCAGCAGGGACAGGGGGACCAGCGGCGAGCAGTACTTC
cdr3_aa: CATSRDRGTSGEQYF
d_call: TRBD1
v_call: TRBV15
j_call: TRBJ2-7
clone_size: NA

cdr3_nt: TGCGCCAGCAGCTTGGCACAGGGAGACTATGGCTACACCTTC
cdr3_aa: CASSLAQGDYGYTF
d_call: NA
v_call: TRBV5-1
j_call: TRBJ1-2
clone_size: NA

cdr3_nt: TGTGCCAGCTCACCGGCGACTTACAATGAGCAGTTCTTC
cdr3_aa: CASSPATYNEQFF
d_call: NA
v_call: TRBV18
j_call: TRBJ2-1
clone_size: NA

cdr3_nt: TGCGCCAGCAGCTTGGAGGGGACTGAAGCTTTCTTT
cdr3_aa: CASSLEGTEAFF
d_call: NA
v_call: TRBV5-1
j_call: TRBJ1-1
clone_size: few

cdr3_nt: TGTGCCAGCAGTGAAAGGGGAATGGGCAATGAAAAACTGTTTTTT
cdr3_aa: CASSERGMGNEKLFF
d_call: NA
v_call: TRBV6-1
j_call: TRBJ1-4
clone_size: few

cdr3_nt: TGTGCCATTAGCCACGAGAACACCGGGGAGCTGTTTTTT
cdr3_aa: CAISHENTGELFF
d_call: NA
v_call: TRBV2
j_call: TRBJ2-2
clone_size: few

cdr3_nt: TGTGCCAGCAGCCCTACTAGCGCAGGGAGTGGGGAGCTGTTTTTT
cdr3_aa: CASSPTSAGSGELFF
d_call: TRBD2
v_call: TRBV5-4
j_call: TRBJ2-2
clone_size: few

cdr3_nt: TGTGCCAGCAGTCTGACAGACTCGAATGAAAAACTGTTTTTT
cdr3_aa: CASSLTDSNEKLFF
d_call: NA
v_call: TRBV28
j_call: TRBJ1-4
clone_size: few

cdr3_nt: TGTGCCAGCAGGGTGGCGGGAGGGGACGGTGAGCAGTTCTTC
cdr3_aa: CASRVAGGDGEQFF
d_call: TRBD2
v_call: TRBV7-9
j_call: TRBJ2-1
clone_size: medium-sized

cdr3_nt: TGTGCCAGCAGCGTACAGGGGCGAGGGACTGAAGCTTTCTTT
cdr3_aa: CASSVQGRGTEAFF
d_call: TRBD1
v_call: TRBV28
j_call: TRBJ1-1
clone_size: NA

cdr3_nt: TGTGCCAGCAGTGACTCACAGGGAGGCACAGATACGCAGTATTTT
cdr3_aa: CASSDSQGGTDTQYF
d_call: NA
v_call: TRBV6-4
j_call: TRBJ2-3
clone_size: few

cdr3_nt: TGTGCCAGCAGTTTCAACAGGCGAAGCGGCTACACCTTC
cdr3_aa: CASSFNRRSGYTF
d_call: NA
v_call: TRBV28
j_call: TRBJ1-2
clone_size: few

cdr3_nt: TGTGCCAGCAGCTTGATCAGGAACACTGAAGCTTTCTTT
cdr3_aa: CASSLIRNTEAFF
d_call: NA
v_call: TRBV11-2
j_call: TRBJ1-1
clone_size: NA

cdr3_nt: TGTGCCAGCAGTTTAAGTCCAGGGGATGGCTACACCTTC
cdr3_aa: CASSLSPGDGYTF
d_call: NA
v_call: TRBV27
j_call: TRBJ1-2
clone_size: NA

cdr3_nt: TGCGCCAGCGGCCCGGGACAGAACACCGGGGAGCTGTTTTTT
cdr3_aa: CASGPGQNTGELFF
d_call: NA
v_call: TRBV5-1
j_call: TRBJ2-2
clone_size: once

cdr3_nt: TGTGCCAGCAGCCAAGGGACAGGTCAGTCCTGGGAAAAACTGTTTTTT
cdr3_aa: CASSQGTGQSWEKLFF
d_call: TRBD1
v_call: TRBV4-2
j_call: TRBJ1-4
clone_size: NA

cdr3_nt: TGTGCCAGCAGTGACTCGAGGGAGCCAGATACGCAGTATTTT
cdr3_aa: CASSDSREPDTQYF
d_call: NA
v_call: TRBV6-4
j_call: TRBJ2-3
clone_size: NA

cdr3_nt: TGTGCCATCAGTGGCCCACTAAGCGGGAGTTTAAACAATGAGCAGTTCTTC
cdr3_aa: CAISGPLSGSLNNEQFF
d_call: TRBD2
v_call: TRBV10-3
j_call: TRBJ2-1
clone_size: few

cdr3_nt: TGTGCCAGCAGTTTTGGGCAGGTTCCCTCCTATAATTCACCCCTCCACTTT
cdr3_aa: CASSFGQVPSYNSPLHF
d_call: NA
v_call: TRBV28
j_call: TRBJ1-6
clone_size: NA

cdr3_nt: TGTGCCAGCAGCATCAGGGGTGGCGAGACCCAGTACTTC
cdr3_aa: CASSIRGGETQYF
d_call: NA
v_call: TRBV5-6
j_call: TRBJ2-5
clone_size: once

cdr3_nt: TGTGCCAGCAGGGCGGTGGCCTGGAACCAAGAGACCCAGTACTTC
cdr3_aa: CASRAVAWNQETQYF
d_call: NA
v_call: TRBV6-1
j_call: TRBJ2-5
clone_size: NA

cdr3_nt: TGTGCCAGCAGTTACCGTCCTGCAACTAATGAAAAACTGTTTTTT
cdr3_aa: CASSYRPATNEKLFF
d_call: NA
v_call: TRBV6-5
j_call: TRBJ1-4
clone_size: few

cdr3_nt: TGCGCCAGCAGCTTCGACAGGGGAAACTCCGAGCAGTACTTC
cdr3_aa: CASSFDRGNSEQYF
d_call: TRBD1
v_call: TRBV5-1
j_call: TRBJ2-7
clone_size: NA

cdr3_nt: TGCGCCAGCAGCTTAATCCAGGGGGCGGCCTACGAGCAGTACTTC
cdr3_aa: CASSLIQGAAYEQYF
d_call: TRBD1
v_call: TRBV5-1
j_call: TRBJ2-7
clone_size: NA

cdr3_nt: TGCGCCAGCAGCCAAGGACGGGATCTTACCTACGAGCAGTACTTC
cdr3_aa: CASSQGRDLTYEQYF
d_call: NA
v_call: TRBV4-1
j_call: TRBJ2-7
clone_size: NA

cdr3_nt: TGTGCTACCGGTAGCGGGACCGCGACAGATACGCAGTATTTT
cdr3_aa: CATGSGTATDTQYF
d_call: TRBD2
v_call: TRBV28
j_call: TRBJ2-3
clone_size: once

cdr3_nt: TGTGCCAGCAGTTTACAGGGGGTCCGGTCACCCCTCCACTTT
cdr3_aa: CASSLQGVRSPLHF
d_call: TRBD1
v_call: TRBV27
j_call: TRBJ1-6
clone_size: NA

cdr3_nt: TGTGCCAGTAGTATTGGACAGGGGCTTTACGAGCAGTACTTC
cdr3_aa: CASSIGQGLYEQYF
d_call: TRBD1
v_call: TRBV19
j_call: TRBJ2-7
clone_size: NA

cdr3_nt: TGTGCCAGCAGTTTAAACAGGGTGAACACTGAAGCTTTCTTT
cdr3_aa: CASSLNRVNTEAFF
d_call: NA
v_call: TRBV27
j_call: TRBJ1-1
clone_size: NA

cdr3_nt: TGCGCCAGCAGCTTGGGCGGCAGTAAGCTCTACGAGCAGTACTTC
cdr3_aa: CASSLGGSKLYEQYF
d_call: NA
v_call: TRBV5-1
j_call: TRBJ2-7
clone_size: NA

cdr3_nt: TGCGCCAGCAGCTTGACTAGCGAGACCCAGTACTTC
cdr3_aa: CASSLTSETQYF
d_call: NA
v_call: TRBV5-1
j_call: TRBJ2-5
clone_size: NA

cdr3_nt: TGTGCCAGCAGTCGACAAAGCTCTGGAAACACCATATATTTT
cdr3_aa: CASSRQSSGNTIYF
d_call: NA
v_call: TRBV6-1
j_call: TRBJ1-3
clone_size: NA

cdr3_nt: TGTGCCAGCAGGGGCAGGAAGGCCCACGAGCAGTACTTC
cdr3_aa: CASRGRKAHEQYF
d_call: NA
v_call: TRBV2
j_call: TRBJ2-7
clone_size: NA

cdr3_nt: TGTGCCATCGGCCCGGGACAGGGGAACTATGGCTACACCTTC
cdr3_aa: CAIGPGQGNYGYTF
d_call: TRBD1
v_call: TRBV10-3
j_call: TRBJ1-2
clone_size: NA

cdr3_nt: TGTGCCAGCAGTTCTCGGGGCTACGAGCAGTACTTC
cdr3_aa: CASSSRGYEQYF
d_call: NA
v_call: TRBV6-5
j_call: TRBJ2-7
clone_size: NA

cdr3_nt: TGCGCCAGCAGTGAGTCGGGACTAGCGGTGTACAATGAGCAGTTCTTC
cdr3_aa: CASSESGLAVYNEQFF
d_call: TRBD2
v_call: TRBV10-1
j_call: TRBJ2-1
clone_size: NA

cdr3_nt: TGTGCCAGCTCACCACCGGGAGGATTCGGGCAGTACTTC
cdr3_aa: CASSPPGGFGQYF
d_call: NA
v_call: TRBV18
j_call: TRBJ2-7
clone_size: NA

cdr3_nt: TGTGCCAGCAGTTACTCTCGGAGCTCCTACAATGAGCAGTTCTTC
cdr3_aa: CASSYSRSSYNEQFF
d_call: NA
v_call: TRBV6-5
j_call: TRBJ2-1
clone_size: NA

cdr3_nt: TGTGCCATCGGGACAGACTACTACGAGCAGTACTTC
cdr3_aa: CAIGTDYYEQYF
d_call: TRBD1
v_call: TRBV10-3
j_call: TRBJ2-7
clone_size: NA

cdr3_nt: TGCGCCAGCAGCCTCGACAGGGGTAATTATGGCTACACCTTC
cdr3_aa: CASSLDRGNYGYTF
d_call: TRBD1
v_call: TRBV10-2
j_call: TRBJ1-2
clone_size: once

cdr3_nt: TGTGCCAGCAGCTTAGCCCTCCGGGACACAAATAACTATGGCTACACCTTC
cdr3_aa: CASSLALRDTNNYGYTF
d_call: NA
v_call: TRBV11-2
j_call: TRBJ1-2
clone_size: NA

cdr3_nt: TGCGCCAGCAGCTTGGCCGGGACAGCCTCCTACGAGCAGTACTTC
cdr3_aa: CASSLAGTASYEQYF
d_call: TRBD1
v_call: TRBV5-1
j_call: TRBJ2-7
clone_size: NA

cdr3_nt: TGCGCCAGCAGCGAGGGGGGGGCAGACATGAACACTGAAGCTTTCTTT
cdr3_aa: CASSEGGADMNTEAFF
d_call: NA
v_call: TRBV5-1
j_call: TRBJ1-1
clone_size: NA